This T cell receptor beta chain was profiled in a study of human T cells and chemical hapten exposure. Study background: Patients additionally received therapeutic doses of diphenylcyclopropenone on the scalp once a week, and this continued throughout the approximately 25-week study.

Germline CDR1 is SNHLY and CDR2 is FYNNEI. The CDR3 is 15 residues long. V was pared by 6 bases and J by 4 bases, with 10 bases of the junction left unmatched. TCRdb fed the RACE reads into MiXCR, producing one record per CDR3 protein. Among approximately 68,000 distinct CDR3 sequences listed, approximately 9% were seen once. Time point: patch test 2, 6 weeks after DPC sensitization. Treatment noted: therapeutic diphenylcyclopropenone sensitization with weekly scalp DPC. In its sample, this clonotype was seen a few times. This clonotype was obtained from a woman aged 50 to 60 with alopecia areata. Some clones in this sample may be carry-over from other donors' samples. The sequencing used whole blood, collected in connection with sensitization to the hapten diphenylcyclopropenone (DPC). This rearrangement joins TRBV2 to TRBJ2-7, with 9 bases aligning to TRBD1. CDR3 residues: CASSLGTGSGYEQYF. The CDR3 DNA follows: TGTGCCAGCAGCCTTGGGACAGGGAGTGGATACGAGCAGTACTTC.